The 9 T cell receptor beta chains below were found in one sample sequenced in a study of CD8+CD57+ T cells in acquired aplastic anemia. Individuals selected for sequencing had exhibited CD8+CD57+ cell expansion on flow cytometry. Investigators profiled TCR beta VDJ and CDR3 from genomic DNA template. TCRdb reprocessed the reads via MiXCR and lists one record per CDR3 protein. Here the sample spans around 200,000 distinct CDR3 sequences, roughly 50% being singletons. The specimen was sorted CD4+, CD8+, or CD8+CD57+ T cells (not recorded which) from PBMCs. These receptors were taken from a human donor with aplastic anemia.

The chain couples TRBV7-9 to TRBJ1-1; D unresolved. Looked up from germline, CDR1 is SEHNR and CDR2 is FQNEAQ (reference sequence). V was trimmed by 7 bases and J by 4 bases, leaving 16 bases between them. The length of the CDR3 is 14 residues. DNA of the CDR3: TGTGCCAGCACCCCGCAACAAGGGAGCACTGAAGCTTTCTTT. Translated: CASTPQQGSTEAFF.

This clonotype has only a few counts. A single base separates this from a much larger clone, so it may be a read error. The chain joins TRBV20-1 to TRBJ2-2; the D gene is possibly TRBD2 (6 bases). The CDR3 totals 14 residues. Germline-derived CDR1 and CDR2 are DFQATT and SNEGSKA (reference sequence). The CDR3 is CSARGGGNIGELFF. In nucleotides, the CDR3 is TGCAGTGCTAGAGGAGGAGGGAACATCGGGGAGCTGTTTTTT.

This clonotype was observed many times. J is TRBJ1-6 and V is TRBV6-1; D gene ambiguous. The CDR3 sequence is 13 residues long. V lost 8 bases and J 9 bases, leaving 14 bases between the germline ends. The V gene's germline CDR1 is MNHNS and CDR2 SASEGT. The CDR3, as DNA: TGTGCCAGCTGTCGAGGACTGGGTTCACCCCTCCACTTT. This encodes CASCRGLGSPLHF.

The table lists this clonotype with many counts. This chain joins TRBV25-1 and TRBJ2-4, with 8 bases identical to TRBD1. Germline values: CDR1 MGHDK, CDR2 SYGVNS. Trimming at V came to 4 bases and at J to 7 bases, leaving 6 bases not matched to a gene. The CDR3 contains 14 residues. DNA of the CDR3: TGTGCCAGCAGTGCTCCAGGGGGCGGGAACATTCAGTACTTC. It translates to CASSAPGGGNIQYF.

CDR3 DNA: TGTGCCAGTAGTATGGTAGTTACCGGGGAGCTGTTTTTT. The encoded protein is CASSMVVTGELFF. The V call is TRBV19, the J call TRBJ2-2, with D unresolved. V was pared by 3 bases and J by 5 bases, with 7 bases between. Germline V gives CDR1 LNHDA, CDR2 SQIVND (reference sequence). CDR3 length: 13 amino acids.

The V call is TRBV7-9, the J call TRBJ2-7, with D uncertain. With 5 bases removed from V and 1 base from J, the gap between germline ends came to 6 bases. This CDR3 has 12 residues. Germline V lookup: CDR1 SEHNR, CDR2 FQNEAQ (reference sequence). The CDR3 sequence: CASSPPSYEQYF. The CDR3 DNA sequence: TGTGCCAGCAGCCCCCCTTCCTACGAGCAGTACTTC.

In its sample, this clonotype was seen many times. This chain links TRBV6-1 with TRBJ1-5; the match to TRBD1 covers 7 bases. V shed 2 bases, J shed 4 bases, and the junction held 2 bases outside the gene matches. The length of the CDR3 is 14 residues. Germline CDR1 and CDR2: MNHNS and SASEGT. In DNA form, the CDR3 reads TGTGCCAGCAGTGAATCAGGGGGGAATCAGCCCCAGCATTTT. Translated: CASSESGGNQPQHF.

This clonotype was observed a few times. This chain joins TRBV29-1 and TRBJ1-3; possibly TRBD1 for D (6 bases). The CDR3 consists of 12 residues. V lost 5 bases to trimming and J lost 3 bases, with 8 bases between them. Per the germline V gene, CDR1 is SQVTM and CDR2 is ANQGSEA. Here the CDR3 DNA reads TGCAGCGTTACAGGGAGTGGAAACACCATATATTTT. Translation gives CSVTGSGNTIYF. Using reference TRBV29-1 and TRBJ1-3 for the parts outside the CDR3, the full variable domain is SAVISQKPSRDICQRGTSLTIQCQVDSQVTMMFWYRQQPGQSLTLIATANQGSEATYESGFVIDKFPISRPNLTFSTLTVSNMSPEDSSIYLCSVTGSGNTIYFGEGSWLTVV.

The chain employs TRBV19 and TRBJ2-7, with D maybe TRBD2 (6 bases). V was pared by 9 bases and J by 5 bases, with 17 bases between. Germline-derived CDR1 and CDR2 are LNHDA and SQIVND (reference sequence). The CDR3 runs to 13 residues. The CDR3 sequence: CASSSGGEDEQYF. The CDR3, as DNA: TGTGCCAGCAGCTCCGGGGGTGAGGACGAGCAGTACTTC.